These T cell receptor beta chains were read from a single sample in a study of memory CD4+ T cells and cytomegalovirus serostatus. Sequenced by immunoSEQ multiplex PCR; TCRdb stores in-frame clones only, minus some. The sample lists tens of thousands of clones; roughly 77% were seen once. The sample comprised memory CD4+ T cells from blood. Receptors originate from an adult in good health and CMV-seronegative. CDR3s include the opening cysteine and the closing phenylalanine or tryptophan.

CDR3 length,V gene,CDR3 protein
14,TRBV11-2,CASSLGPSGNTIYF
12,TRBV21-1,CASSHRNYEQYF
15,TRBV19,CASIGLSSGTDTQYF
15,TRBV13,CASSFGDRPNYGYTF
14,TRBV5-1,CASSLDSTNEKLFF
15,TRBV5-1,CASRSGTPYNNEQFF
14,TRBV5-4,CASSLDRGRGGYTF
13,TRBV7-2,CASSFIESHEQYF
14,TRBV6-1,CASSESAGNSPLHF
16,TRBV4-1,CASSQEGLNSNSPLHF
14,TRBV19,CASSMRGSTDTQYF
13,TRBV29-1,CSVRSWVAETQYF
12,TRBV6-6,CASSPRSTEAFF
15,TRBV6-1,CASRPSTGGFNEQFF
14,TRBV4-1,CASSPLDKGNTIYF
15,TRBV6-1,CASQQGAIGANVLTF
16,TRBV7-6,CASSGSLAGIQETQYF
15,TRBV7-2,CASSSQGADGNTIYF
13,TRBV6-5,CATRRGSVYEQYF
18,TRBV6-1,CASSEGRGRLSYNSPLHF
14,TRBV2,CASNTGTGTETQYF
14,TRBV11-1,CASTRDTYTGELFF
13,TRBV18,CASSLNGFYEQYF
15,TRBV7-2,CASSPAGRPDEKLFF
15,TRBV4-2,CASSQVAGYNEKLFF
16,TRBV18,CASSPLGDLSNQPQHF
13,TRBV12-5,CASGFSTNEKLFF
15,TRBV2,CASSELAGSADTQYF
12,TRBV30,CAWGRISEKLFF
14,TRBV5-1,CASSLQGPNTEAFF
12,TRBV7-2,CASSLDRSPLHF
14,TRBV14,CASRFGTVNSPLHF
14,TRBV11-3,CASGPGHPYNEQFF
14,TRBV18,CASSPDSHGDEQFF
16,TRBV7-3,CASSRRQGASYNEQFF
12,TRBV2,CANRVRDTEAFF
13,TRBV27,CASSLGRNYGYTF
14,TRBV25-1,CASSPSGHNQPQHF
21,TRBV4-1,CASSPDLRTGGAGIGNQPQHF
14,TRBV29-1,CSVKGQGRQDTQYF
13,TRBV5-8,CASSLRDTDTQYF
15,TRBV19,CASAEIQGINQPQHF
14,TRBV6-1,CASSKQGSNQPQHF
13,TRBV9,CASSAKGRTEAFF
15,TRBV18,CASSPSQRGTHEQYF
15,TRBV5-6,CASSLALSYNSPLHF
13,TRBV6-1,CASSEGPSAALHF
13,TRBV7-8,CASSRDSNQPQHF